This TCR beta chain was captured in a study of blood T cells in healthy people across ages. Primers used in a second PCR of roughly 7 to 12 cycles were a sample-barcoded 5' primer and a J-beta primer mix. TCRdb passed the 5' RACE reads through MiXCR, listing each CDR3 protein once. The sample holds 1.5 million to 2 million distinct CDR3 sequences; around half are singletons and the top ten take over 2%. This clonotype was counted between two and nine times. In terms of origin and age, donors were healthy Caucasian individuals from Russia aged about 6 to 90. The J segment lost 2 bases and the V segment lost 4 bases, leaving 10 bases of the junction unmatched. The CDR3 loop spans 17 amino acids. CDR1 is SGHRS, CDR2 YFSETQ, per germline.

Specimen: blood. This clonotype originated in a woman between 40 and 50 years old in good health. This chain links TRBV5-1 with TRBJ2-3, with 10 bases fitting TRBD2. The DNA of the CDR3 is TGCGCCAGCAGCGAACCCGGGACTAGCGATTTCACAGATACGCAGTATTTT. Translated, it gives CASSEPGTSDFTDTQYF.